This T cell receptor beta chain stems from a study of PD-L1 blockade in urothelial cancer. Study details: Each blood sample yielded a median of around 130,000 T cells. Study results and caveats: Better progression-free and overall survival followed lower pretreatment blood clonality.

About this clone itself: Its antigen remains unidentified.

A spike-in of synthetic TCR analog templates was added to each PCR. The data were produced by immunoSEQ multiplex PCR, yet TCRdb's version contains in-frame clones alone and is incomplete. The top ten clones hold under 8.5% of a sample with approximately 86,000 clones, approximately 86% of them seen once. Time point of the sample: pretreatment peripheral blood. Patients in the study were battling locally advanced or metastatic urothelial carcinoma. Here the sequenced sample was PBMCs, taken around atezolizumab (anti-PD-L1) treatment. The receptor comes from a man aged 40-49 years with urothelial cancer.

The CDR3 DNA is TGTGCCAGCAGTGGCCGGACTAGCGACTACGAGCAGTACTTC. This translates into CASSGRTSDYEQYF. The V gene is TRBV6-1, the J gene TRBJ2-7; 9 bases agree with TRBD2. Unmatched junction bases numbered 4, after V lost 4 bases and J lost 3 bases. There are 14 residues in the CDR3. CDR1 is MNHNS, CDR2 SASEGT, per germline.